The 21 T cell receptor beta chains below were found in one sample sequenced in a study of shared clonotypes between healthy human individuals. The table came from immunoSEQ multiplex PCR; TCRdb's copy has only in-frame clones and leaves some out. Here the sample spans roughly 300,000 clones, 70% to 75% being singletons. The sequencing sample was made of memory CD4+ T cells sorted from blood. The subset denotes: CD45RA-negative fraction. The receptors derive from a man aged 25 to 40 in good health.

The chain has TRBV7-9 and TRBJ1-1; 8 positions match TRBD1. The CDR3 has 16 amino acids. V dropped 1 base and J dropped 1; count of bases not matched to a gene: 5. Germline values: CDR1 SEHNR, CDR2 FQNEAQ (reference sequence). This CDR3 reads CASSLGQGAANTEAFF. In DNA, the CDR3 is TGTGCCAGCAGCTTAGGGCAGGGGGCCGCGAACACTGAAGCTTTCTTT.

V usage is TRBV7-8 and J usage is TRBJ2-3; 8 bases agree with TRBD1. V was clipped by 5 bases and J by 5 bases; unmatched bases: 12. The CDR3 has 16 residues. CDR1 and CDR2 (germline): SGHVS, FQNEAQ. The chain's CDR3 is CASSIDYTGGRDTQYF. CDR3 DNA: TGTGCCAGCAGCATCGACTATACAGGGGGGCGAGATACGCAGTATTTT.

This sequence joins TRBV10-3 and TRBJ1-1; D not certain. The CDR3 extends over 13 amino acids. Trimming cost V 6 bases and J 0 bases, with 8 bases left between them. From germline, CDR1 is ENHRY and CDR2 SYGVKD. In DNA, the CDR3 is TGTGCCATCAGGCCCGGGATGAACACTGAAGCTTTCTTT. This encodes CAIRPGMNTEAFF.

The J gene is TRBJ2-7, the V gene TRBV10-3; D remains ambiguous. The CDR3 is 15 residues long. Trimming took off 0 bases at V and 2 bases at J, with 11 bases between the two ends. Germline V gene sequence: CDR1 ENHRY, CDR2 SYGVKD. The CDR3: CAISESRQHPYEQYF. As DNA, the CDR3 is TGTGCCATCAGTGAGTCGAGGCAGCACCCCTACGAGCAGTACTTC.

The table lists this clone with a few counts. The rearrangement uses TRBV27 and TRBJ2-7; 9 bases are shared with TRBD2. Germline CDR1 is MNHEY and CDR2 is SMNVEV (reference sequence). The CDR3 sequence is 16 residues long. Trimming took 5 bases from V and 5 from J; bases not matched to a gene: 13. The CDR3 sequence is CASSPTPGLARNEQYF. In nucleotides, the CDR3 is TGTGCCAGCAGTCCGACTCCGGGACTAGCCCGCAACGAGCAGTACTTC.

The chain recombines TRBV29-1 with TRBJ1-4, with D unresolved. This CDR3 region has 11 residues. With 4 bases removed from V and 8 bases from J, the gap between germline ends came to 8 bases. Germline V gives CDR1 SQVTM, CDR2 ANQGSEA. CDR3 sequence (DNA): TGCAGCGTTGTCACGAGGGAAAAACTGTTTTTT. This gives the protein CSVVTREKLFF.

This chain links TRBV2 with TRBJ2-7, with TRBD1 as a possible D gene (5 bases). V was shortened by 6 bases and J by 4 bases, with 10 bases between the two germline ends. This CDR3 has 12 amino acids. In germline, CDR1 is SNHLY, CDR2 FYNNEI. The CDR3 loop reads CASSPYRYEQYF. The CDR3 nucleotides are TGTGCCAGCAGCCCCTACAGGTACGAGCAGTACTTC.

J is TRBJ2-5 and V is TRBV5-1, with D possibly matching TRBD1 (5 bases). The CDR3 has 14 residues. Trimming took off 5 bases at V and 1 base at J, with 12 bases between the two ends. Germline CDR1 SGHRS, CDR2 YFSETQ. The CDR3 is CASSNRDSQETQYF. In nucleotides, the CDR3 is TGCGCCAGCAGTAACCGAGACAGCCAAGAGACCCAGTACTTC.

The CDR3 reads CATSRGDGEKLFF. The CDR3 nucleotides read TGTGCCACCAGCAGGGGTGATGGTGAAAAACTGTTTTTT. The gene calls are TRBV15 and TRBJ1-4; no definite D call. The CDR3 has 13 amino acids. The germline gives CDR1 LNHNV, CDR2 YYDKDF (reference sequence). V was cut by 3 bases and J by 7 bases, with 9 bases left in between.

This sequence joins TRBV5-3 and TRBJ1-1; possible D gene TRBD1, 6 bases. TRBV5-3 is given ORF status, its function remaining uncertain. The CDR3 is 14 amino acids. V was trimmed by 3 bases and J by 1 base, leaving 10 bases between them. The CDR3 here is CARSSRTENTEAFF. For the CDR3, the DNA is TGTGCCAGAAGCTCACGGACAGAGAACACTGAAGCTTTCTTT.

J is TRBJ2-2 and V is TRBV27, with D possibly TRBD1 on 6 matching bases. The germline gives CDR1 MNHEY, CDR2 SMNVEV (reference sequence). The V end lost 6 bases, the J end lost 7 bases, and 12 bases lay between the germline ends. The CDR3 sequence is 13 residues long. CDR3 nucleotide sequence: TGTGCCAGCAGCTCCAGAGGGGGCGGGGAGCTGTTTTTT. This codes for CASSSRGGGELFF.

This clone was picked up a small number of times. The gene calls are TRBV6-6 and TRBJ1-1; no reliable D call. Germline CDR1 and CDR2: MNHNY and SVGAGI (reference sequence). This CDR3 comprises 12 residues. Trimming took 6 bases from V and 5 from J, leaving 10 bases between them. CDR3 nucleotide sequence: TGTGCCAGCAGCGCCGGGAGAACTGAAGCTTTCTTT. Translated: CASSAGRTEAFF.

The chain couples TRBV28 to TRBJ1-4, with TRBD1 matching 7 bases. V dropped 4 bases and J dropped 8; count of bases not matched to a gene: 10. CDR1 is MDHEN and CDR2 is SYDVKM in the germline V gene. The CDR3 has 15 residues. CDR3 sequence: CASSSPEGAGEKLFF. The CDR3 coding sequence is TGTGCCAGCAGTTCCCCCGAGGGGGCTGGGGAAAAACTGTTTTTT.

The rearrangement uses TRBV30 and TRBJ2-7; weak D call: TRBD2 (5 bases). The length of the CDR3 is 12 residues. Germline V lookup: CDR1 GTSNPN, CDR2 SVGIG (reference sequence). V lost 4 bases and J 1 base, leaving 8 bases between the germline ends. DNA of the CDR3: TGTGCCTGGAAACGGGATTCCTACGAGCAGTACTTC. Translation gives CAWKRDSYEQYF.

Details on this clone: This may come from a read error, since a much larger clone is one base off. In the same sample, other DNA sequences code for this CDR3. The V gene is TRBV27, the J gene TRBJ2-7, with D possibly matching TRBD1 (6 bases). Germline V gene sequence: CDR1 MNHEY, CDR2 SMNVEV (reference sequence). Trimming pared 3 bases from V and 0 bases from J, leaving 6 bases between. The CDR3 length is 13 residues. CDR3 nucleotide sequence: TGTGCCAGCAGTTTGACAGGCTCCTACGAGCAGTACTTC. It specifies CASSLTGSYEQYF.

The table lists this clone with a count of one. The V gene is TRBV4-3, the J gene TRBJ2-1; 9 nucleotides agree with TRBD2. The germline CDR1 and CDR2 sequences are LGHNA and YSLEER. The V gene end was trimmed by 1 base and the J gene end by 9 bases; junction bases not matched to a gene: 4. This CDR3 is 14 amino acids long. In nucleotides, the CDR3 is TGCGCCAGCAGCCAAGTTGCTAGCGGGATTGAGCAGTTCTTC. Its translation: CASSQVASGIEQFF.

In this sample, this clone turned up a few times. This chain joins TRBV10-3 and TRBJ2-1; maybe TRBD1 (5 bases). From germline, CDR1 is ENHRY and CDR2 SYGVKD. Between the trimmed V and J ends, which lost 6 bases and 8 bases, there was a span of 8 bases. There are 11 residues in the CDR3. Written as DNA, the CDR3 is TGTGCCATCAGAGACAGAGATGAGCAGTTCTTC. Protein: CAIRDRDEQFF.

The chain is built from TRBV4-1 and TRBJ1-2, with D tentatively TRBD1 (6 bases). The germline V gene has CDR1 MGHRA and CDR2 YSYEKL. V lost 1 base, J lost 7 bases, and 16 bases lay in between. This CDR3 is 15 amino acids long. CDR3 residues: CASSQGDRQAGGYTF. CDR3 nucleotide sequence: TGCGCCAGCAGCCAAGGGGACCGACAGGCGGGTGGCTACACCTTC.

This chain connects TRBV30 to TRBJ2-2; no clear D. Looked up from germline, CDR1 is GTSNPN and CDR2 is SVGIG (reference sequence). The length of the CDR3 is 14 residues. Trimming took off 0 bases at V and 5 bases at J, with 10 bases between the two ends. The CDR3 DNA reads TGTGCCTGGAGTGTTCAGCCTGGAACCGGGGAGCTGTTTTTT. Its protein is CAWSVQPGTGELFF.

CDR3 sequence: CASSLSLRGSTDTQYF. CDR3 coding DNA: TGTGCCAGCAGTTTATCTTTACGGGGGTCAACAGATACGCAGTATTTT. This chain uses TRBV27 with TRBJ2-3, with TRBD2 as a possible D gene (6 bases). V gave up 0 bases and J gave up 3 bases, with 13 bases separating them. The CDR3 sequence is 16 residues long. Looked up from germline, CDR1 is MNHEY and CDR2 is SMNVEV (reference sequence).

This rearrangement joins TRBV5-4 to TRBJ2-5; D may be TRBD1 or TRBD2 (6 bases each). The CDR3 runs to 17 residues. Germline lookup yields CDR1 SGHNT and CDR2 YYREEE (reference sequence). V was clipped by 3 bases and J by 5 bases, with 23 bases between them. DNA for the CDR3: TGTGCCAGCAGCTCCCGCGGGACATATGGCTTCAGGGAGACCCAGTACTTC. Its protein product is CASSSRGTYGFRETQYF.